Listed below are T cell receptor beta chains from one sample, sequenced in a study of cytomegalovirus exposure and HLA in healthy donors. Repertoires were generated with immunoSEQ multiplex PCR, while TCRdb's copy carries only in-frame clones and drops some. The specimen's table records about 64,000 clones. Material: PBMCs. All receptors come from a woman aged 18-35 years in good health and CMV-seronegative. Each CDR3 is given with its conserved first and last residue. Fields, in order: CDR3 length, V gene, D gene, J gene, CDR3 DNA, CDR3 protein. A D gene is named only where the DNA matches it firmly.

13	TRBV5-1	NA	TRBJ2-7	TGCGCCAGCAGCTCCCCTCAGGTGGCCGAGCAGTACTTC	CASSSPQVAEQYF
13	TRBV10-2	NA	TRBJ2-2	TGCGCCAGCAGTGAACAGTCCACCGGGGAGCTGTTTTTT	CASSEQSTGELFF
10	TRBV9	NA	TRBJ2-3	TGTGCCTCAGGGGGGGATACGCAGTATTTT	CASGGDTQYF
17	TRBV6-4	TRBD2	TRBJ2-2	TGTGCCAGCAGTGACTCAGCGGGAGGGATGCACACCGGGGAGCTGTTTTTT	CASSDSAGGMHTGELFF
14	TRBV9	NA	TRBJ1-1	TGTGCCAGCAGCGCGGGGGTTCAGGGAGGTGAAGCTTTCTTT	CASSAGVQGGEAFF
16	TRBV6-5	TRBD2	TRBJ2-7	TGTGCCAGCAGTTACGGTGCGGCGGGGGGGGCTAAGGAGCAGTACTTC	CASSYGAAGGAKEQYF
14	TRBV25-1	TRBD2	TRBJ2-1	TGTGCCACCTCTGGGGGGGACTCCTACAATGAGCAGTTCTTC	CATSGGDSYNEQFF
12	TRBV29-1	TRBD2	TRBJ2-3	TGCAGCGTTGAGACTAGCGGGAGAACGCAGTATTTT	CSVETSGRTQYF
16	TRBV30	TRBD2	TRBJ2-6	TGTGCCTTCGGGGGGGCCTTCCGCTCTGGGGCCAACGTCCTGACTTTC	CAFGGAFRSGANVLTF
14	TRBV6-6	NA	TRBJ1-1	TGTGCCAGCAGTTACAGCTCAATGAACACTGAAGCTTTCTTT	CASSYSSMNTEAFF
14	TRBV7-9	NA	TRBJ2-3	TGTGCCAGCAGCTTAGCGAATCAAGGGGGTACGCAGTATTTT	CASSLANQGGTQYF